The clone carrying this TCR beta chain has at least ten counts. These data come from a study of identical twins. Germline V gene sequence: CDR1 SGHRS, CDR2 YFSETQ. This CDR3 is built from 16 residues. With 4 bases clipped from V and 6 bases from J, the junction kept 6 bases outside the gene matches. One entry per CDR3 protein results from TCRdb running MiXCR on the 5' RACE reads. The top ten hold around 12% of the sample, which has about 100,000 distinct CDR3 sequences, under 7% seen once. The clonotype originates from a woman in her 50s in good health. Source material: memory T cells sorted from blood. The chain has TRBV5-1 and TRBJ2-1, with 14 bases matching TRBD2. Here the CDR3 DNA reads TGCGCCAGCAGCATATGGACTAGCGGGAGGAGCAATGAGCAGTTCTTC. It yields the protein CASSIWTSGRSNEQFF.